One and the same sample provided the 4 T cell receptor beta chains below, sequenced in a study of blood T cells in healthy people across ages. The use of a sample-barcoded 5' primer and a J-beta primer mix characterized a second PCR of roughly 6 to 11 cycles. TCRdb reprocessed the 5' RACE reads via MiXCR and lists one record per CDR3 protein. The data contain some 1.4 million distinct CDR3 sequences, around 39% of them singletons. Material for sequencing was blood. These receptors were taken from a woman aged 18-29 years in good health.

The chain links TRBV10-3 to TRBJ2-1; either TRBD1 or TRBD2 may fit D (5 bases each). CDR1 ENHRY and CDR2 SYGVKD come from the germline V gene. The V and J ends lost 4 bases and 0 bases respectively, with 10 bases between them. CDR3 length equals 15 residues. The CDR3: CAISGAGSSYNEQFF. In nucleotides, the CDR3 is TGTGCCATCAGTGGAGCAGGGAGCTCCTACAATGAGCAGTTCTTC.

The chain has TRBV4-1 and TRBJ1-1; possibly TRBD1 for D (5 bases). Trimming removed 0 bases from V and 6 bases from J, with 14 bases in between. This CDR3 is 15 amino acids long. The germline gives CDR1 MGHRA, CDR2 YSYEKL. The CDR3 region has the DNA TGCGCCAGCAGCCAAGATTCGAGGGGTATCGCTGAAGCTTTCTTT. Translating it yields CASSQDSRGIAEAFF.

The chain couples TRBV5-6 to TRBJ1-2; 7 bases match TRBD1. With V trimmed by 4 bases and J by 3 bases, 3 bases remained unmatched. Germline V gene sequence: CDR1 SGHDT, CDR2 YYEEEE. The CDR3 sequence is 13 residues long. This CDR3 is CASSPGQHYGYTF. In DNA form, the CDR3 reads TGTGCCAGCAGCCCGGGACAGCACTATGGCTACACCTTC.

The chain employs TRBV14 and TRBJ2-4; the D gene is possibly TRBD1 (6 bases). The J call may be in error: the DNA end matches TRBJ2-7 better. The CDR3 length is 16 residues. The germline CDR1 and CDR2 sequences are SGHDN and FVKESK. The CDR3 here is CASSQGRTVATHEQYF. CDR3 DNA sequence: TGTGCCAGCAGCCAAGGGCGGACAGTAGCTACCCACGAGCAGTACTTC.